The next 14 T cell receptor beta chains were all read from a single sample in a study of T cell repertoires in cytomegalovirus infection. TCRdb processed the reads anew with MiXCR; each CDR3 protein has one entry. This table has fewer than 350,000 distinct CDR3 sequences, roughly 16% appearing once. The material sequenced was PBMCs. The source is a human donor in good health (CMV status not recorded). Some clones in this sample may be carry-over from other donors' samples.

The chain uses TRBV6-1 and TRBJ2-1; TRBD2 might be the D (6 bases). CDR3 length: 17 residues. Looked up from germline, CDR1 is MNHNS and CDR2 is SASEGT. V lost 6 bases, J lost 1 base, and 19 bases lay in between. CDR3 in amino acids: CASSKDLAPLSYNEQFF. The DNA for the CDR3 is TGTGCCAGCAGCAAGGACCTAGCGCCCCTTTCCTACAATGAGCAGTTCTTC.

This clonotype was picked up a small number of times. The chain is built from TRBV28 and TRBJ1-1, with D uncertain. The length of the CDR3 is 14 residues. CDR1 is MDHEN and CDR2 is SYDVKM in the germline V gene. V lost 5 bases to trimming and J lost 1 base, with 11 bases between them. The CDR3 bases are TGTGCCAGCAGTCCCCTGACGGAGAACACTGAAGCTTTCTTT. It specifies CASSPLTENTEAFF.

This clonotype was observed at least ten times. The chain joins TRBV7-2 to TRBJ1-2, with 7 bases identical to TRBD1. Germline V gene data show CDR1 as SGHTA and CDR2 as FQGNSA. J was trimmed by 4 bases and V by 5 bases; bases with no gene match: 10. The CDR3 has 15 residues. CDR3 protein: CASSNRDSAIYGYTF. The DNA of the CDR3 is TGTGCCAGCAGCAACCGGGACAGCGCGATCTATGGCTACACCTTC.

This clonotype was counted many times. V is TRBV6-2 or TRBV6-3 and J is TRBJ2-7, with TRBD1 matching 7 bases. This CDR3 comprises 16 residues. Germline CDR1 is MNHEY and CDR2 is SVGEGT. The J segment lost 0 bases and the V segment lost 4 bases, leaving 9 bases of the junction unmatched. The CDR3 coding sequence is TGTGCCAGCAGTTCCCCGTCCGGGACAGACTCCTACGAGCAGTACTTC. This codes for CASSSPSGTDSYEQYF.

V and J are TRBV12-3 or TRBV12-4 and TRBJ2-3, with D perhaps matching TRBD2 (7 bases). The CDR3 totals 14 residues. Trimming removed 3 bases at V and 6 bases at J, with 13 bases between. The CDR3 region is CASSFGRGRDTQYF. CDR3 DNA: TGTGCCAGCAGTTTCGGGCGGGGGCGGGATACGCAGTATTTT.

This clonotype was detected a few times. V gene TRBV4-1 combines with J gene TRBJ2-3; D may be TRBD2 (6 bases). CDR3 length equals 15 residues. V lost 6 bases to trimming and J lost 7 bases, with 20 bases between them. CDR1 is MGHRA, CDR2 YSYEKL, per germline. The CDR3 coding sequence is TGCGCCAGCAGATTATCGGGCGGGGAGACGAATACGCAGTATTTT. Its protein is CASRLSGGETNTQYF.

Many counts were recorded for this clonotype. The V call is TRBV7-2, the J call TRBJ2-1; 7 bases fit TRBD2. With 5 bases clipped from V and 7 bases from J, the junction kept 5 bases outside the gene matches. Germline loops: CDR1 SGHTA, CDR2 FQGNSA. This CDR3 contains 13 residues. CDR3 bases: TGTGCCAGCAGCACGACTAGCCTGAATGAGCAGTTCTTC. It is translated as CASSTTSLNEQFF.

This chain's CDR3 is CASSERGGTAEAFF. The CDR3 DNA sequence: TGTGCCAGCAGCGAACGGGGGGGCACCGCTGAAGCTTTCTTT. This rearrangement joins TRBV11-3 to TRBJ1-1, with D possibly matching TRBD1 (6 bases). The CDR3 sequence is 14 residues long. Germline CDR1 reads SGHNT; CDR2 reads YENEEA. V was trimmed by 5 bases and J by 6 bases, leaving 16 bases between them.

This chain uses TRBV20-1 with TRBJ2-7; TRBD2 agrees at 11 bases. V was clipped by 5 bases and J by 2 bases; unmatched bases: 5. The CDR3 is made up of 14 amino acids. Per the germline V gene, CDR1 is DFQATT and CDR2 is SNEGSKA (reference sequence). In DNA, the CDR3 is TGCAGTGCTTCCCATAGCGGGGGGGCCTACGAGCAGTACTTC. It specifies CSASHSGGAYEQYF.

Of note for this clonotype: A much larger clone lies a single base off, so this may be a read error. The J gene is TRBJ2-1, the V gene TRBV20-1; D gene uncertain. The germline V gene has CDR1 DFQATT and CDR2 SNEGSKA (reference sequence). The CDR3 consists of 14 residues. This CDR3 is CSARSLELGNERFF. CDR3 sequence (DNA): TGCAGTGCTAGGTCGCTTGAATTAGGCAATGAGCGGTTCTTC.

This clonotype was seen a handful of times. The V and J genes are TRBV2 and TRBJ1-5; 7 nucleotides align to TRBD1. Germline CDR1 and CDR2: SNHLY and FYNNEI. Trimming at V came to 4 bases and at J to 5 bases, leaving 11 bases not matched to a gene. The CDR3 runs to 16 residues. Written as DNA, the CDR3 is TGTGCCAGCAGTGTAATGACAGGGTTTCAGGATCAGCCCCAGCATTTT. Translating gives CASSVMTGFQDQPQHF.

This clonotype was detected many times. CDR3 DNA sequence: TGTGCCAGCAGCTCCGGACAGGGTAACACTGAAGCTTTCTTT. Translated: CASSSGQGNTEAFF. This chain joins TRBV7-6 and TRBJ1-1; TRBD1 matches 8 bases. This CDR3 is 14 amino acids long. V shed 4 bases and J 2 bases; nucleotides not matched to a gene: 3. The V gene's germline CDR1 is SGHVS and CDR2 FNYEAQ.

This clonotype was picked up a small number of times. The chain uses TRBV6-1 and TRBJ2-1; the D gene is possibly TRBD1 (7 bases). Germline-derived CDR1 and CDR2 are MNHNS and SASEGT. CDR3 length: 17 residues. V was shortened by 6 bases and J by 7 bases, with 25 bases between the two germline ends. The CDR3 coding sequence is TGTGCCAGCAGATTACTGACAGGGATCAGAGGGGGGAATGAGCAGTTCTTC. This gives the protein CASRLLTGIRGGNEQFF.

In its sample, this clonotype was seen a few times. This chain joins TRBV6-5 and TRBJ1-2; D gene uncertain. The ends were cut back, 2 bases at V and 1 base at J, with 11 bases in the middle. From germline, CDR1 is MNHEY and CDR2 SVGAGI. The length of the CDR3 is 15 residues. The CDR3 is CASSYGGEFNYGYTF. The CDR3 region has the DNA TGTGCCAGCAGTTACGGTGGGGAATTTAACTATGGCTACACCTTC.